This entry lists 8 T cell receptor beta chains sequenced from one sample in a study of blood T cell repertoires in COVID-19. The method was immunoSEQ multiplex PCR; TCRdb's version includes in-frame clones alone and lacks a portion of them. This table holds tens of thousands of clones, over 70% found once. The sequenced sample was peripheral blood. These receptors all stem from a man between 45 and 60 years old with acute or convalescent COVID-19.

This clone has a single count. The chain uses TRBV11-3 and TRBJ2-7, with D uncertain. The CDR3 is 13 amino acids. The germline CDR1 and CDR2 sequences are SGHNT and YENEEA. Trimming left V 1 base short and J 3 bases short, with 7 bases between. The DNA of the CDR3 is TGTGCCAGCAGCTTAGGAGTTTTCTACGAGCAGTACTTC. It encodes CASSLGVFYEQYF.

In DNA, the CDR3 is TGCGCCAGCAGCCAAGATGGTGGGGCAAAACAAGGCTCGAACACTGAAGCTTTCTTT. It specifies CASSQDGGAKQGSNTEAFF. The chain joins TRBV4-1 to TRBJ1-1; possible D gene TRBD1, 5 bases. The CDR3 totals 19 residues. Trimming took 0 bases from V and 1 from J, leaving 21 bases between them. CDR1 MGHRA and CDR2 YSYEKL come from the germline V gene.

V gene TRBV6-5 combines with J gene TRBJ1-2; no clear D. Trimming removed 4 bases at V and 4 bases at J, with 13 bases between. Germline lookup yields CDR1 MNHEY and CDR2 SVGAGI. The CDR3 covers 14 residues. CDR3 protein: CASSSSGSGYGYTF. The DNA of the CDR3 is TGTGCCAGCAGTTCCAGTGGATCGGGCTATGGCTACACCTTC.

This chain connects TRBV12-3 or TRBV12-4 to TRBJ2-2; D possibly corresponds to TRBD2 (5 bases). V lost 8 bases to trimming and J lost 8 bases, with 9 bases between them. This CDR3 has 11 amino acids. The CDR3 is CASRRSGELFF. Written as DNA, the CDR3 is TGTGCCAGCCGGAGGTCGGGGGAGCTGTTTTTT.

The table lists this clone with a few counts. J is TRBJ2-1 and V is TRBV7-3; D possibly corresponds to TRBD1 (6 bases). Germline CDR1 and CDR2: SGHTA and FQGTGA. Trimming took 5 bases from V and 6 from J, leaving 14 bases between them. CDR3 length equals 14 residues. CDR3 in amino acids: CASSNPQGSNEQFF. CDR3 nucleotides: TGTGCCAGCAGCAACCCACAGGGATCCAATGAGCAGTTCTTC.

The rearrangement links TRBV12-3 or TRBV12-4 to TRBJ2-7; D remains unclear. V lost 5 bases and J lost 0, with 5 bases in between. There are 12 residues in the CDR3. CDR3 nucleotide sequence: TGTGCCAGCAGTACCGGCTCCTACGAGCAGTACTTC. It specifies CASSTGSYEQYF.

This sequence joins TRBV9 and TRBJ2-5; 8 bases are shared with TRBD2. Trimming cost V 3 bases and J 5 bases; bases outside gene matches: 9. Germline values: CDR1 SGDLS, CDR2 YYNGEE. This CDR3 has 15 residues. CDR3 loop: CASSGVAGRLETQYF. The CDR3 bases are TGTGCCAGCAGCGGCGTAGCGGGGAGGTTGGAGACCCAGTACTTC.

The V call is TRBV5-1, the J call TRBJ2-1, with 7 bases lining up with TRBD2. This CDR3 is built from 16 residues. Germline CDR1 is SGHRS and CDR2 is YFSETQ. Trimming cost V 1 base and J 5 bases; bases outside gene matches: 9. CDR3 amino acids: CASSLYAPGTNNEQFF. The CDR3 DNA sequence: TGCGCCAGCAGCTTGTACGCACCCGGGACTAACAATGAGCAGTTCTTC.